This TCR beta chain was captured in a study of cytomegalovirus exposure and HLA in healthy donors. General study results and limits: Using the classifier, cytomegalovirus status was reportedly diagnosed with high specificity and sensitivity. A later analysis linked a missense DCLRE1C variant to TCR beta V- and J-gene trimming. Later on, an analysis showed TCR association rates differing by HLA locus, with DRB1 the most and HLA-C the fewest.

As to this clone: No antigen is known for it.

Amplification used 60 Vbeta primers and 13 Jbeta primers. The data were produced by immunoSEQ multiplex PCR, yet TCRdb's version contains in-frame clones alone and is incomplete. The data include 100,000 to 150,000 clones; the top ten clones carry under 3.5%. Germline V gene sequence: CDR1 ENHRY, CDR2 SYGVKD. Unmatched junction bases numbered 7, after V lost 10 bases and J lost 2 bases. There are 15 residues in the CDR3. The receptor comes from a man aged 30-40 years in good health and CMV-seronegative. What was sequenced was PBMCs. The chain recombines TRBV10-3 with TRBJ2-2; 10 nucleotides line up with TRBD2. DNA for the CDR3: TGTGCCACAGGTAGCGGGAGGACCAACACCGGGGAGCTGTTTTTT. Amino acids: CATGSGRTNTGELFF.